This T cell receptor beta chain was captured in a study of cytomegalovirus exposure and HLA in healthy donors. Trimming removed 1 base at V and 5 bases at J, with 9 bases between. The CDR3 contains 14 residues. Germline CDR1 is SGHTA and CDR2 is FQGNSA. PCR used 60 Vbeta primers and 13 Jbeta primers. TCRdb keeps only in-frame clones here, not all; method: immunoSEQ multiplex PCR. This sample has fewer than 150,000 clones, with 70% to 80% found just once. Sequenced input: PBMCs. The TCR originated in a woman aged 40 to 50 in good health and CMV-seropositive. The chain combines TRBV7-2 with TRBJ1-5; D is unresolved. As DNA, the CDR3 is TGTGCCAGCAGCTTAGTATTGGGCTATCAGCCCCAGCATTTT. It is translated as CASSLVLGYQPQHF.